This TCR beta chain stems from a study of cytomegalovirus exposure and HLA in healthy donors. Broader study findings: The study put some 150 TCR beta chains on its list as cytomegalovirus-associated. While the bulk of TCR sequences proved rare, some public TCRs turned up in many donors. Fewer N-insertions (relative to the approximately 700-donor mean) were reportedly seen in an Asian-associated ancestry cluster in a later analysis.

With respect to this clone: Its target is not known.

Primers: 60 Vbeta forward and 13 Jbeta reverse. Profiled with immunoSEQ multiplex PCR; TCRdb holds only in-frame clones, not every one. The table shows more than 70,000 clones, with 70% to 85% occurring only once. This clonotype was obtained from a man over 45 in good health and CMV-seropositive. Specimen: PBMCs.

The CDR3 loop reads CASSTLADNYEQYF. The CDR3 DNA sequence: TGCGCCAGCAGTACGCTAGCGGATAACTACGAGCAGTACTTC. J is TRBJ2-7 and V is TRBV10-1; 7 bases map to TRBD2. Germline V gives CDR1 WNHNN, CDR2 SYGVQD (reference sequence). The trim removed 5 bases at V and 3 bases at J, leaving 7 bases unmatched. This CDR3 contains 14 residues.